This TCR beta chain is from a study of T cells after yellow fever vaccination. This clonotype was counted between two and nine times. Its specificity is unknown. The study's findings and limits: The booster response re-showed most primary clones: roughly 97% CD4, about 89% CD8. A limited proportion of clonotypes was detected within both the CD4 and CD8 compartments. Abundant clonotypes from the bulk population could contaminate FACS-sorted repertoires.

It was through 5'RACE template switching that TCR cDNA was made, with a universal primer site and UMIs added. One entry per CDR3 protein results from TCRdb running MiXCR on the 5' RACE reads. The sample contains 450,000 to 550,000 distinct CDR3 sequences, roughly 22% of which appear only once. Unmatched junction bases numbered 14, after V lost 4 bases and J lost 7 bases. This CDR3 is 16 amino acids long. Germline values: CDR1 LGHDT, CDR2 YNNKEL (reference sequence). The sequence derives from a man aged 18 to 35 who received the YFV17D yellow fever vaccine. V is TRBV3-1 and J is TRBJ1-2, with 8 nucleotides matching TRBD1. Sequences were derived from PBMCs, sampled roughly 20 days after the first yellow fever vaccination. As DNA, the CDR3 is TGTGCCAGCAGCCTCAGGAGGACAGGGCTAATTCGTGGCTACACCTTC. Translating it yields CASSLRRTGLIRGYTF.